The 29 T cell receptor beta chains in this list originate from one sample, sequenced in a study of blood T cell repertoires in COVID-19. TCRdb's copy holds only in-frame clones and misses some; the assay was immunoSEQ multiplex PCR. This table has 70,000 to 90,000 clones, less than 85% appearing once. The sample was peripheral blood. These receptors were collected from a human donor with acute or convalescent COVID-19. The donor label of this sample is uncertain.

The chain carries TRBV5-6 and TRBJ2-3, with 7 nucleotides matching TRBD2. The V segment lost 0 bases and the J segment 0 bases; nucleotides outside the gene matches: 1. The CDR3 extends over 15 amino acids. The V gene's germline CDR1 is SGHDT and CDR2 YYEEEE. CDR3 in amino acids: CASSLASGSTDTQYF. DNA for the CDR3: TGTGCCAGCAGCTTGGCTAGCGGAAGCACAGATACGCAGTATTTT. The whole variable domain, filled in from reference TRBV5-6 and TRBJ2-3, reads DAGVTQSPTHLIKTRGQQVTLRCSPKSGHDTVSWYQQALGQGPQFIFQYYEEEERQRGNFPDRFSGHQFPNYSSELNVNALLLGDSALYLCASSLASGSTDTQYFGPGTRLTVL.

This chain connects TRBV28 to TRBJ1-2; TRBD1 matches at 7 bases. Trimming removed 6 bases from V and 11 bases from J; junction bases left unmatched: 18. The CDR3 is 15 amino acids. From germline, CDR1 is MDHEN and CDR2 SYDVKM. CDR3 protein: CASRRTAGYRGEYTF. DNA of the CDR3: TGTGCCAGCAGACGCACGGCGGGATACAGGGGAGAGTACACCTTC.

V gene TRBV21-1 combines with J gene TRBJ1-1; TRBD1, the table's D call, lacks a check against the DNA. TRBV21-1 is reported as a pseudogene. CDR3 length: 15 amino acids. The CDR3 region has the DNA TGTGCCAGCAGCAAAGAAAGGAGGGGGACAGGTGAAGCTTTCTTT. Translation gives CASSKERRGTGEAFF.

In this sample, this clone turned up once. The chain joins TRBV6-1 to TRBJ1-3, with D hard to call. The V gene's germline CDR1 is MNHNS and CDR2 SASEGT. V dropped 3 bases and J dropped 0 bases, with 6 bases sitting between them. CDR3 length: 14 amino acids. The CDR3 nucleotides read TGTGCCAGCAGTGATCGGTTCTCTGGAAACACCATATATTTT. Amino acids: CASSDRFSGNTIYF.

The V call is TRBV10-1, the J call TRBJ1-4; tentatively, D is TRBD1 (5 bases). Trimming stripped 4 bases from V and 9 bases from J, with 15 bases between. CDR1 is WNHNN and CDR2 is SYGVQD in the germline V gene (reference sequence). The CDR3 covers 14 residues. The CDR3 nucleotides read TGCGCCAGCAGTGCGGACACCCTGAGGCAAAAACTGTTTTTT. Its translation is CASSADTLRQKLFF.

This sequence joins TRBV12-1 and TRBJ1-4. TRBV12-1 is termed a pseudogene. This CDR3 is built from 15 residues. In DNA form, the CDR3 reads TGTGCCAGCAGCTCAATTCGGGATGATAATGAAAAACTGTTTTTT. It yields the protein CASSSIRDDNEKLFF.

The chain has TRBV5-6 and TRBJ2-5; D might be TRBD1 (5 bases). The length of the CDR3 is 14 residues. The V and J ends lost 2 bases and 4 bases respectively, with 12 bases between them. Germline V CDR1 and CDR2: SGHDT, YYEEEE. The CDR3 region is CASSFGAGSETQYF. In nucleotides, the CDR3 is TGTGCCAGCAGCTTTGGGGCAGGGTCAGAGACCCAGTACTTC. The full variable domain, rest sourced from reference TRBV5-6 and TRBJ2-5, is DAGVTQSPTHLIKTRGQQVTLRCSPKSGHDTVSWYQQALGQGPQFIFQYYEEEERQRGNFPDRFSGHQFPNYSSELNVNALLLGDSALYLCASSFGAGSETQYFGPGTRLLVL.

The CDR3 reads CASRAPGTDTQYF. The CDR3 DNA reads as TGTGCCAGTAGGGCCCCGGGGACAGATACGCAGTATTTT. The V and J genes are TRBV19 and TRBJ2-3; the D gene is possibly TRBD2 (5 bases). The CDR3 is 13 residues long. V was clipped by 6 bases and J by 3 bases, with 10 bases between them. Germline CDR1 reads LNHDA; CDR2 reads SQIVND (reference sequence).

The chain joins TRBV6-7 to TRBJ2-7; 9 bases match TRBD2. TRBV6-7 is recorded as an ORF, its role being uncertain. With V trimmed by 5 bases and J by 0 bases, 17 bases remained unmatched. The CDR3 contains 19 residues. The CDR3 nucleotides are TGTGCCAGCAGTACCCGGGGGCTAGCGGGGCCCAGGAGCTCCTACGAGCAGTACTTC. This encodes CASSTRGLAGPRSSYEQYF.

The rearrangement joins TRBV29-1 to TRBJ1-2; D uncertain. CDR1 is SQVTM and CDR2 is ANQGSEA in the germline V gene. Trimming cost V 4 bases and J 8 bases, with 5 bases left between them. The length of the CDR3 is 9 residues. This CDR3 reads CSVGGGYTF. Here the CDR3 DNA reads TGCAGCGTTGGAGGGGGCTACACCTTC.

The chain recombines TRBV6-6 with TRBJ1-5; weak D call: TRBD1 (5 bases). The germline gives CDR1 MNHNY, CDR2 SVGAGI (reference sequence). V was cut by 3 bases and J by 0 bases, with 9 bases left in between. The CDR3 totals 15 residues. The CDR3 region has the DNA TGTGCCAGCAGTTATGGCGGGGGTAGCAATCAGCCCCAGCATTTT. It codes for CASSYGGGSNQPQHF.

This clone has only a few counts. The CDR3, as DNA: TGTGCCAGCAGCTTATACAGGGGGTCGGAGGAGACCCAGTACTTC. Encoded protein: CASSLYRGSEETQYF. The chain combines TRBV11-1 with TRBJ2-5; TRBD1 aligns across 8 bases. Germline assignment: CDR1 SGHAT and CDR2 FQDESV (reference sequence). V lost 2 bases, J lost 5 bases, and 7 bases stayed unmatched. The length of the CDR3 is 15 residues.

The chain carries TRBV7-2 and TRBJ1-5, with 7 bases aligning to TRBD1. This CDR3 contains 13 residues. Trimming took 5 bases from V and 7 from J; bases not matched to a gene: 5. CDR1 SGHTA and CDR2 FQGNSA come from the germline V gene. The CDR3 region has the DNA TGTGCCAGCAGCCCAGACAGGGACCAGCCCCAGCATTTT. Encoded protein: CASSPDRDQPQHF.

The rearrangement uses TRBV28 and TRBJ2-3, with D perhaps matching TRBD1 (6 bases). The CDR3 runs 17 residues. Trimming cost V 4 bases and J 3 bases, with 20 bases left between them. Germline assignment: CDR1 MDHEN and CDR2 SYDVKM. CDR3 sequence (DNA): TGTGCCAGCAGTTCGATTGAAAGAAACAGGGCAACAGATACGCAGTATTTT. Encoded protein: CASSSIERNRATDTQYF.

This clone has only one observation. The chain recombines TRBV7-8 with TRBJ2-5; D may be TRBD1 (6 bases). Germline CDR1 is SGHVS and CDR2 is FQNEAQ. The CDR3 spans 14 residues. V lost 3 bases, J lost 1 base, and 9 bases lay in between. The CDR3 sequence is CASSLRGTQETQYF. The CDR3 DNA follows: TGTGCCAGCAGCTTGAGGGGGACCCAAGAGACCCAGTACTTC.

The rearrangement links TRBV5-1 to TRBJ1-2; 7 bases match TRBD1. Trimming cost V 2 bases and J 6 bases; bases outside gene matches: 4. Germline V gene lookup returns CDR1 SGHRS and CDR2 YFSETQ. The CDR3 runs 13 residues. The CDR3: CASSLQGKDGYTF. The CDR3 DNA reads TGCGCCAGCAGCTTACAGGGGAAGGATGGCTACACCTTC.

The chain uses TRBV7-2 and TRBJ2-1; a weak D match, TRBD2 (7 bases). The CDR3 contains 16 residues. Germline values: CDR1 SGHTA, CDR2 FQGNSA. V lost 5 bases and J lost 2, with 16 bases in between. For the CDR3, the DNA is TGTGCCAGCAGCCCTAGGGGCGGGGGCCCCTACAATGAGCAGTTCTTC. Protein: CASSPRGGGPYNEQFF.

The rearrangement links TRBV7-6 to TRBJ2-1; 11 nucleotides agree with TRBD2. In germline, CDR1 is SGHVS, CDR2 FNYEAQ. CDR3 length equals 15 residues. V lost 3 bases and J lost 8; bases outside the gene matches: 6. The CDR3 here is CASSFSGRAAHEQFF. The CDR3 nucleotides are TGTGCCAGCAGCTTTAGCGGGAGGGCCGCCCATGAGCAGTTCTTC.

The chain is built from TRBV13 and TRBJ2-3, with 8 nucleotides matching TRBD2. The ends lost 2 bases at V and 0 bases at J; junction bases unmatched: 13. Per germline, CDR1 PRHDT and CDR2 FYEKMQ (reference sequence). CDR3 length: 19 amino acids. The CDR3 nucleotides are TGTGCCAGCAGCTTATACCTTAGACGGGAGGGCCGGAGCACAGATACGCAGTATTTT. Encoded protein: CASSLYLRREGRSTDTQYF.

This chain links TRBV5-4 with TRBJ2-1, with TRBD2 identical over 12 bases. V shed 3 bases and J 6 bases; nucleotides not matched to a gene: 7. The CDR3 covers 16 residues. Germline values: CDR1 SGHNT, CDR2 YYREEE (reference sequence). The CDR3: CASSYLTSGGVNEQFF. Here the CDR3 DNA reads TGTGCCAGCAGCTACCTGACTAGCGGGGGTGTCAATGAGCAGTTCTTC. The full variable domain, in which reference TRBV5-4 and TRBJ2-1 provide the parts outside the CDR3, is ETGVTQSPTHLIKTRGQQVTLRCSSQSGHNTVSWYQQALGQGPQFIFQYYREEENGRGNFPPRFSGLQFPNYSSELNVNALELDDSALYLCASSYLTSGGVNEQFFGPGTRLTVL.

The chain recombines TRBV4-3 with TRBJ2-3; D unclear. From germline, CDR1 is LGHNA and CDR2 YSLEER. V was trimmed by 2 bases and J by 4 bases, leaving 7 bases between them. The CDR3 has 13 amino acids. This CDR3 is CASSQNPADTQYF. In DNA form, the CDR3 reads TGCGCCAGCAGCCAAAATCCTGCAGATACGCAGTATTTT.

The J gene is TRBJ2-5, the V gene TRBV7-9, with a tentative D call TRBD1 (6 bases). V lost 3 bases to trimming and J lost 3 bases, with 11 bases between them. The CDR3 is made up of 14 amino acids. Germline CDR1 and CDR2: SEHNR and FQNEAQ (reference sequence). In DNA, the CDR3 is TGTGCCAGCAGCTTCGGGACACTCAAAGAGACCCAGTACTTC. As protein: CASSFGTLKETQYF.

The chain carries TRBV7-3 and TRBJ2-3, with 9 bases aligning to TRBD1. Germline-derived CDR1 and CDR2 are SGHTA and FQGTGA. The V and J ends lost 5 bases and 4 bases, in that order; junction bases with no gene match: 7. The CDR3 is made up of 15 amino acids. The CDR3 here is CASSRTGAEPDTQYF. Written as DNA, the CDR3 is TGTGCCAGCAGCCGGACAGGGGCGGAACCAGATACGCAGTATTTT.

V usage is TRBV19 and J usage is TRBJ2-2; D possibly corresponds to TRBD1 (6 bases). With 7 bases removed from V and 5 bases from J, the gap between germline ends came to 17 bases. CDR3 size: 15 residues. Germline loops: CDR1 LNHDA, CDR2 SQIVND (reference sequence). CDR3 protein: CASNALDSETGELFF. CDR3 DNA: TGTGCCAGTAATGCCTTGGACAGTGAAACCGGGGAGCTGTTTTTT.

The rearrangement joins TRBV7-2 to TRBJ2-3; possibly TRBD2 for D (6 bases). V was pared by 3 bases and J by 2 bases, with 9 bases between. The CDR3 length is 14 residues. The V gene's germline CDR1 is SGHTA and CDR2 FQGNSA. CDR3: CASSFTSPTDTQYF. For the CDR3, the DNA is TGTGCCAGCAGCTTTACTAGCCCCACAGATACGCAGTATTTT.

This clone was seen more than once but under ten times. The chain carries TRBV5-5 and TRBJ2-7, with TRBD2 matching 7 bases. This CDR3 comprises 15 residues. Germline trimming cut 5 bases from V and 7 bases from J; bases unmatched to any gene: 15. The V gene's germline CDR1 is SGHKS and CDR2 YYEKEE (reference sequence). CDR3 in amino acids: CASSMYGGGQEEQYV. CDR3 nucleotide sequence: TGTGCCAGCAGTATGTATGGGGGAGGGCAGGAAGAGCAGTACGTC.

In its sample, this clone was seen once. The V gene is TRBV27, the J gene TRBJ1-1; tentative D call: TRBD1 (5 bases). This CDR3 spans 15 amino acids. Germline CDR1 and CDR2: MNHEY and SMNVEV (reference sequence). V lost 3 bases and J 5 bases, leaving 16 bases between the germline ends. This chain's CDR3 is CASSFSPRGATEAFF. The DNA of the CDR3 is TGTGCCAGCAGTTTCTCTCCTAGGGGCGCGACTGAAGCTTTCTTT.

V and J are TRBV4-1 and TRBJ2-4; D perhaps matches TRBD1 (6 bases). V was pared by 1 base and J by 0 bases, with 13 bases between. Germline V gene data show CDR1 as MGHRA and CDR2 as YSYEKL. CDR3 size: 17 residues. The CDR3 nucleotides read TGCGCCAGCAGCCAAGGAAGAGGGGGTGTAGCCAAAAACATTCAGTACTTC. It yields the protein CASSQGRGGVAKNIQYF.

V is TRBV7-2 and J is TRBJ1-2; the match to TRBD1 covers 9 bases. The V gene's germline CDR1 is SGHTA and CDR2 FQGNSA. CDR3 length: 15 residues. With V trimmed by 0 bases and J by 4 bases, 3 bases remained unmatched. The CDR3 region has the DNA TGTGCCAGCAGCTTAGCGCGGGGACAGGGCTATGGCTACACCTTC. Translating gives CASSLARGQGYGYTF.